This T cell receptor (beta chain) came from a study of blood T cell repertoires in COVID-19. Germline values: CDR1 LGHNA, CDR2 YNFKEQ. V was trimmed by 3 bases and J by 3 bases, leaving 6 bases between them. The CDR3 is 13 residues long. TCRdb's copy holds only in-frame clones and misses some; the assay was immunoSEQ multiplex PCR. The sample records a few hundred thousand clones, around 89% being singletons. The chain is built from TRBV4-2 and TRBJ1-3; D is unclear. This TCR was sampled from a woman in her thirties with COVID-19, enrolled during active disease. Specimen: peripheral blood. CDR3 protein: CASSQSIGNTIYF. The CDR3 DNA reads TGTGCCAGCAGCCAGTCAATTGGAAACACCATATATTTT.